The 19 T cell receptor beta chains reported below all come from one sample, sequenced in a study of T cells after posttransplantation cyclophosphamide. The naive gate required viable CD3+CD4+ or CD3+CD8+ cells with CCR7+CD45RA+CD45RO-CD95-CD27+CD28+ phenotype. TCRdb's copy holds only in-frame clones and misses some; the assay was immunoSEQ multiplex PCR. Of about 15,000 clones in the sample, around 94% were seen once. Sequencing was performed on naive CD4+ T cells sorted from blood. The receptors derive from a woman between 45 and 65 years old in good health and a related stem cell transplant donor.

The rearrangement links TRBV28 to TRBJ2-7; 8 nucleotides align to TRBD2. This CDR3 has 18 residues. V trimming: 2 bases; J trimming: 3 bases; junction bases outside the gene matches: 15. CDR1 and CDR2 from the germline V gene are MDHEN and SYDVKM. Written as DNA, the CDR3 is TGTGCCAGCAGTTTAGAGGTAGGCGGGAGGCCCCTGTACTACGAGCAGTACTTC. This encodes CASSLEVGGRPLYYEQYF.

The J gene is TRBJ2-1, the V gene TRBV4-2, with 7 bases matching TRBD2. Unmatched junction bases numbered 6, after V lost 1 base and J lost 6 bases. This CDR3 is built from 15 residues. In germline, CDR1 is LGHNA, CDR2 YNFKEQ. CDR3 loop: CASSQVGGGTNEQFF. Written as DNA, the CDR3 is TGTGCCAGCAGCCAAGTCGGGGGAGGGACCAATGAGCAGTTCTTC.

J is TRBJ1-1 and V is TRBV9, with 7 bases aligning to TRBD1. Germline CDR1 is SGDLS and CDR2 is YYNGEE. The CDR3 covers 14 residues. Losses at the gene ends were 4 bases for V and 3 bases for J; bases not matched to a gene: 6. CDR3 loop: CASSLRGLDTEAFF. DNA for the CDR3: TGTGCCAGCAGCCTAAGGGGGCTGGACACTGAAGCTTTCTTT.

The gene calls are TRBV7-2 and TRBJ1-2; 11 nucleotides align to TRBD1. From germline, CDR1 is SGHTA and CDR2 FQGNSA. This CDR3 is built from 15 residues. With V trimmed by 4 bases and J by 4 bases, 5 bases remained unmatched. The CDR3 DNA follows: TGTGCCAGCAGCTCTGGACAGGGGGCTCTCTATGGCTACACCTTC. Its translation is CASSSGQGALYGYTF.

This clone appeared a single time. The V and J genes are TRBV7-2 and TRBJ1-3; D is perhaps TRBD1 (5 bases). Germline V gene lookup returns CDR1 SGHTA and CDR2 FQGNSA. The CDR3 contains 16 residues. The V and J ends lost 0 bases and 2 bases respectively, with 11 bases between them. The CDR3 protein is CASSLAVRAAGNTIYF. CDR3 nucleotide sequence: TGTGCCAGCAGCTTAGCAGTCAGGGCCGCTGGAAACACCATATATTTT.

J is TRBJ1-2 and V is TRBV7-9; 8 bases are shared with TRBD1. The CDR3 consists of 16 residues. The V gene's germline CDR1 is SEHNR and CDR2 FQNEAQ (reference sequence). After removal of 5 bases from V and 8 bases from J, the junction contained 16 bases not matched to a gene. The DNA for the CDR3 is TGTGCCAGCAGCCTACACCGAATTAGGACAGGGTCCGGCTACACCTTC. Its translation: CASSLHRIRTGSGYTF.

This clone was observed once. The chain has TRBV13 and TRBJ2-7; TRBD2 agrees at 9 bases. There are 15 residues in the CDR3. Germline V gene sequence: CDR1 PRHDT, CDR2 FYEKMQ (reference sequence). The V gene end was trimmed by 5 bases and the J gene end by 5 bases; junction bases not matched to a gene: 10. CDR3 sequence (DNA): TGTGCCAGCAGCCCCCCCCGCGGGAGGGACAACGAGCAGTACTTC. This translates into CASSPPRGRDNEQYF.

The rearrangement links TRBV6-7 to TRBJ2-2; TRBD2 matches 12 bases. TRBV6-7 is given ORF status, its function remaining uncertain. The ends lost 5 bases at V and 6 bases at J; junction bases unmatched: 13. This CDR3 is 18 amino acids long. The CDR3 nucleotides are TGTGCCAGCAGTCGCCCTAGCGGGAGGGCCTCGGGTCCCGGGGAGCTGTTTTTT. This gives the protein CASSRPSGRASGPGELFF.

V and J are TRBV19 and TRBJ2-1, with 10 positions matching TRBD2. This CDR3 has 16 amino acids. Germline lookup yields CDR1 LNHDA and CDR2 SQIVND (reference sequence). The J segment lost 9 bases and the V segment lost 6 bases, leaving 14 bases of the junction unmatched. CDR3 coding DNA: TGTGCCAGTAGGAAAAGAAGAGCGGGAGGGCCGGGTGAGCAGTTCTTC. Translating it yields CASRKRRAGGPGEQFF.

This rearrangement joins TRBV6-6 to TRBJ1-6; the match to TRBD1 covers 11 bases. Germline CDR1 reads MNHNY; CDR2 reads SVGAGI (reference sequence). Trimming cost V 5 bases and J 4 bases; bases outside gene matches: 4. The CDR3 length is 16 residues. CDR3 sequence: CASSPRDRGYNSPLHF. CDR3 nucleotides: TGTGCCAGCAGTCCCCGGGACAGGGGGTATAATTCACCCCTCCACTTT.

This rearrangement joins TRBV5-1 to TRBJ2-5; a possible D gene is TRBD2 (6 bases). The CDR3 totals 14 residues. Germline V lookup: CDR1 SGHRS, CDR2 YFSETQ. V gave up 0 bases and J gave up 9 bases, with 15 bases separating them. CDR3 in amino acids: CASSLETRESAQYF. The CDR3 nucleotides read TGCGCCAGCAGCTTGGAAACTCGGGAGAGTGCCCAGTACTTC.

The sample holds one count of this clone. J is TRBJ2-7 and V is TRBV6-1; tentative D call: TRBD2 (5 bases). The ends were cut back, 4 bases at V and 2 bases at J, with 18 bases in the middle. This CDR3 is 16 amino acids long. CDR1 MNHNS and CDR2 SASEGT come from the germline V gene. CDR3 protein: CASSGSLGGFTYEQYF. CDR3 nucleotides: TGTGCCAGCAGTGGGTCTCTCGGCGGGTTCACCTACGAGCAGTACTTC.

The chain joins TRBV11-2 to TRBJ2-5, with 13 bases matching TRBD2. Germline assignment: CDR1 SGHAT and CDR2 FQNNGV. CDR3 length: 18 amino acids. The V gene end was trimmed by 6 bases and the J gene end by 5 bases; junction bases not matched to a gene: 15. In DNA form, the CDR3 reads TGTGCCAGCAGTCATGGCGGACTAGCGGGAGTCCTCAGGGAGACCCAGTACTTC. As protein: CASSHGGLAGVLRETQYF.

The chain joins TRBV27 to TRBJ1-4; 7 nucleotides line up with TRBD1. The V and J ends lost 6 bases and 5 bases, in that order; junction bases with no gene match: 6. CDR1 and CDR2 (germline): MNHEY, SMNVEV (reference sequence). The CDR3 spans 14 residues. The CDR3 DNA sequence: TGTGCCAGCAGCCCGGGACAGATAAATGAAAAACTGTTTTTT. Protein product: CASSPGQINEKLFF.

The chain carries TRBV5-1 and TRBJ2-1; maybe TRBD1 (6 bases). Germline V CDR1 and CDR2: SGHRS, YFSETQ. V was cut by 4 bases and J by 5 bases, with 10 bases left in between. The CDR3 length is 13 residues. The CDR3 is CASSLDRNNEQFF. The DNA for the CDR3 is TGCGCCAGCAGCCTGGACAGAAACAATGAGCAGTTCTTC.

This rearrangement joins TRBV7-9 to TRBJ1-5; D is undetermined. Trimming pared 4 bases from V and 3 bases from J, leaving 10 bases between. The CDR3 is made up of 14 amino acids. Germline V lookup: CDR1 SEHNR, CDR2 FQNEAQ (reference sequence). In DNA, the CDR3 is TGTGCCAGCAGCTCCAGGTTCAACAATCAGCCCCAGCATTTT. Protein sequence: CASSSRFNNQPQHF.

The rearrangement uses TRBV4-3 and TRBJ2-1; TRBD2 matches at 9 bases. CDR1 and CDR2 (germline): LGHNA, YSLEER. After removal of 0 bases from V and 2 bases from J, the junction contained 8 bases not matched to a gene. The CDR3 is 18 amino acids. The CDR3 DNA reads as TGCGCCAGCAGCCAAGATCTGAGCGGGAGGCCCCCCTACAATGAGCAGTTCTTC. Amino acids: CASSQDLSGRPPYNEQFF.

The chain is built from TRBV6-1 and TRBJ1-5; D remains unclear. Looked up from germline, CDR1 is MNHNS and CDR2 is SASEGT. This CDR3 has 13 residues. V lost 5 bases, J lost 7 bases, and 12 bases lay in between. The CDR3 loop reads CASSYTFRQPQHF. Written as DNA, the CDR3 is TGTGCCAGCAGTTATACGTTTCGGCAGCCCCAGCATTTT.

This clone occurred once. CDR3: CAWSPFSGSLSLGTGELFF. In nucleotides, the CDR3 is TGTGCCTGGAGTCCCTTCAGCGGGAGTCTTAGTTTGGGCACCGGGGAGCTGTTTTTT. This chain uses TRBV30 with TRBJ2-2; 8 bases line up with TRBD2. Germline CDR1 and CDR2: GTSNPN and SVGIG (reference sequence). The J segment lost 4 bases and the V segment lost 2 bases, leaving 18 bases of the junction unmatched. The CDR3 runs 19 residues. Complete variable domain (other parts from reference TRBV30 and TRBJ2-2): SQTIHQWPATLVQPVGSPLSLECTVEGTSNPNLYWYRQAAGRGLQLLFYSVGIGQISSEVPQNLSASRPQDRQFILSSKKLLLSDSGFYLCAWSPFSGSLSLGTGELFFGEGSRLTVL.